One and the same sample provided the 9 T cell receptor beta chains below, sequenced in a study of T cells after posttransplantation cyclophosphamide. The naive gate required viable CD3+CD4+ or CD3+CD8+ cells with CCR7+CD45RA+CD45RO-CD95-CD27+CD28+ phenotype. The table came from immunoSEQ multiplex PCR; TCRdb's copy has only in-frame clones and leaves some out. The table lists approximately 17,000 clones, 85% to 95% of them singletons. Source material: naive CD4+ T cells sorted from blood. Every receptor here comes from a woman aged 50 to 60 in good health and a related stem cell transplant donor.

CDR3 sequence (DNA): TGTGCCAGCAGCTTGGGTTACGCGTCGTTCTTC. Residues: CASSLGYASFF. The V and J genes are TRBV5-6 and TRBJ2-1; no clear D gene. This CDR3 is 11 amino acids long. The germline V gene has CDR1 SGHDT and CDR2 YYEEEE. V was pared by 0 bases and J by 15 bases, with 10 bases between. Filled out from reference TRBV5-6 and TRBJ2-1, the complete variable domain reads DAGVTQSPTHLIKTRGQQVTLRCSPKSGHDTVSWYQQALGQGPQFIFQYYEEEERQRGNFPDRFSGHQFPNYSSELNVNALLLGDSALYLCASSLGYASFFGPGTRLTVL.

The CDR3 spells CASSLALIRRGNEQFF. CDR3 DNA sequence: TGTGCCAGCAGCTTAGCTTTGATAAGACGGGGGAATGAGCAGTTCTTC. This chain connects TRBV7-6 to TRBJ2-1; tentative D call: TRBD2 (6 bases). Trimming pared 0 bases from V and 7 bases from J, leaving 16 bases between. This CDR3 comprises 16 residues. CDR1 is SGHVS, CDR2 FNYEAQ, per germline. The entire variable domain, with the rest obtained from reference TRBV7-6 and TRBJ2-1, is as follows: GAGVSQSPRYKVTKRGQDVALRCDPISGHVSLYWYRQALGQGPEFLTYFNYEAQQDKSGLPNDRFSAERPEGSISTLTIQRTEQRDSAMYRCASSLALIRRGNEQFFGPGTRLTVL.

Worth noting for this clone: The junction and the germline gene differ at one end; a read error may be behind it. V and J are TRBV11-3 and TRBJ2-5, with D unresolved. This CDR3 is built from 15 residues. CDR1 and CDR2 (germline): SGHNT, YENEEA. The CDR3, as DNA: TGTACCAGCAGCTTAGATGGCGGAAGGCAAGAGACCCAGTACTTC. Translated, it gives CTSSLDGGRQETQYF.

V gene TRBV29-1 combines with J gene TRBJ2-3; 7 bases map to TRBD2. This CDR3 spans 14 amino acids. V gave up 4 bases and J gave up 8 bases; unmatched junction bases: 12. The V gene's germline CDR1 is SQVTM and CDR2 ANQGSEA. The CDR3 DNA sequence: TGCAGCGTTGGCGCGGCAGGGCCGGGGGGTACGCAGTATTTT. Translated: CSVGAAGPGGTQYF.

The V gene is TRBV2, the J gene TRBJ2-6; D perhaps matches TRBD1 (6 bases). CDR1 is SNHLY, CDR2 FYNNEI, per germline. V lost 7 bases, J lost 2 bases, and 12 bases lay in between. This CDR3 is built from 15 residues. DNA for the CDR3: TGTGCCAGCAACAGGGAAGAAGCTGGGGCCAACGTCCTGACTTTC. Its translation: CASNREEAGANVLTF.

The CDR3 DNA reads TGTGCCAGCAGGAGACTGGACAGGGGACCTGAAGCTTTCTTT. It is translated as CASRRLDRGPEAFF. This rearrangement joins TRBV6-1 to TRBJ1-1, with 9 nucleotides matching TRBD1. The CDR3 sequence is 14 residues long. The V and J ends lost 6 bases and 6 bases, in that order; junction bases with no gene match: 8. CDR1 and CDR2 from the germline V gene are MNHNS and SASEGT.

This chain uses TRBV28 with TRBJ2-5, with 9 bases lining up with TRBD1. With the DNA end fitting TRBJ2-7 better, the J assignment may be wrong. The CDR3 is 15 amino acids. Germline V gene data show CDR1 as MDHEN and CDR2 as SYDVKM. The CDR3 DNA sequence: TGTGCCAGCAGTTCAAGGGACAGGGTCCCCTACGAGCAGTACTTC. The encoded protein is CASSSRDRVPYEQYF.

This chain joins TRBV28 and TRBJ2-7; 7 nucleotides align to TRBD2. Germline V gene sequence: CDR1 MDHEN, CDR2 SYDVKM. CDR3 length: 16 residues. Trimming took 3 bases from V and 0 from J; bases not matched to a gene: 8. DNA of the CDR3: TGTGCCAGCAGTTTTCCCATGCGCGGGAGCTCCTACGAGCAGTACTTC. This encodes CASSFPMRGSSYEQYF.

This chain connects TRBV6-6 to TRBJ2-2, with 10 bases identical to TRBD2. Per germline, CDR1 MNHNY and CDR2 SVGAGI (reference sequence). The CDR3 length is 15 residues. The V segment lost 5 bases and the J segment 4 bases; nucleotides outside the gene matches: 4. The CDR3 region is CASSDPSGSTGELFF. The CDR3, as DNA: TGTGCCAGCAGTGACCCTAGCGGGAGCACCGGGGAGCTGTTTTTT.